These T cell receptor beta chains were read from a single sample in a study of shared clonotypes between healthy human individuals. The assay was immunoSEQ multiplex PCR, and TCRdb's table has in-frame clones only and misses some. The sample has over a million clones; roughly 95% are singletons. Source material: naive CD4+ T cells sorted from blood. The receptors come from a man in his thirties or forties in good health. Both conserved end residues are part of each CDR3. D genes are given only for firm matches. A row's size may be missing; if present it is once, few, many or a size class.

j_call cdr3_length d_call v_call clone_size cdr3_aa cdr3_nt
TRBJ2-1 15 TRBD2 TRBV2 NA CASSATSGSSNEQFF TGTGCCAGCAGCGCGACTAGCGGGAGTTCCAATGAGCAGTTCTTC
TRBJ1-2 16 TRBD1 TRBV5-4 NA CASSPGQLLANYGYTF TGTGCCAGCAGCCCGGGACAGCTTTTAGCTAACTATGGCTACACCTTC
TRBJ2-3 12 NA TRBV7-6 NA CASSLRADTQYF TGTGCCAGCAGCTTAAGGGCAGATACGCAGTATTTT
TRBJ2-3 16 TRBD1 TRBV5-4 NA CASSYTTGGGTDTQYF TGTGCCAGCAGCTACACCACAGGGGGCGGTACAGATACGCAGTATTTT
TRBJ1-5 14 NA TRBV30 NA CGVGRGVSNQPQHF TGTGGAGTGGGTAGGGGGGTCAGCAATCAGCCCCAGCATTTT
TRBJ2-2 14 TRBD1 TRBV2 NA CASSVQGDTGELFF TGTGCCAGCAGTGTTCAGGGGGACACCGGGGAGCTGTTTTTT
TRBJ2-7 16 NA TRBV5-6 NA CASSLPTSPSSYEQYF TGTGCCAGCAGCTTGCCGACTAGTCCCAGCTCCTACGAGCAGTACTTC
TRBJ2-7 15 NA TRBV6-5 NA CASSPMGGVPYEQYF TGTGCCAGCAGCCCAATGGGGGGTGTCCCCTACGAGCAGTACTTC
TRBJ1-3 14 NA TRBV6-1 NA CASSEARNGNTIYF TGTGCCAGCAGTGAAGCGAGAAATGGAAACACCATATATTTT
TRBJ2-4 16 NA TRBV18 NA CASSPAVPQLLNIQYF TGTGCCAGCTCACCGGCGGTCCCCCAGCTCCTAAACATTCAGTACTTC
TRBJ1-4 14 NA TRBV5-1 NA CASTPGGAGEKLFF TGCGCCAGCACCCCTGGGGGGGCTGGAGAAAAACTGTTTTTT
TRBJ2-3 16 TRBD2 TRBV7-9 NA CASRLAGGQGTDTQYF TGTGCCAGCAGATTAGCGGGGGGACAGGGCACAGATACGCAGTATTTT
TRBJ1-4 14 TRBD1 TRBV6-5 NA CASSNRGSNEKLFF TGTGCCAGCAGTAACAGGGGTTCTAATGAAAAACTGTTTTTT
TRBJ2-7 19 TRBD2 TRBV5-1 NA CASSFLPGTSGLSSYEQYF TGCGCCAGCAGCTTCCTACCTGGGACTAGCGGTTTGAGCTCCTACGAGCAGTACTTC
TRBJ1-5 15 NA TRBV19 NA CASSMWGPENQPQHF TGTGCCAGTAGTATGTGGGGACCCGAGAATCAGCCCCAGCATTTT
TRBJ2-3 16 NA TRBV7-2 NA CASSSPAAVRPDTQYF TGTGCCAGCAGCTCCCCGGCTGCTGTTCGGCCAGATACGCAGTATTTT
TRBJ1-2 15 TRBD1 TRBV5-6 NA CASSPGDRRAYGYTF TGTGCCAGCAGCCCCGGGGACAGGAGAGCGTATGGCTACACCTTC
TRBJ2-7 15 TRBD1 TRBV18 NA CASSLRQGGIYEQYF TGTGCCAGCTCACTCCGACAGGGTGGGATCTACGAGCAGTACTTC
TRBJ1-2 10 TRBD1 TRBV30 NA CAWWDRAYTF TGTGCCTGGTGGGACAGGGCGTACACCTTC
TRBJ2-7 17 TRBD2 TRBV5-1 NA CASSFRTGGVGGGEQYF TGCGCCAGCAGCTTTAGAACGGGAGGGGTTGGTGGTGGCGAGCAGTACTTC
TRBJ2-7 12 NA TRBV6-6 once CAGATGGYEQYF TGTGCCGGAGCGACAGGAGGCTACGAGCAGTACTTC
TRBJ2-5 15 NA TRBV25-1 NA CASSGRIGGWETQYF TGTGCCAGCAGTGGTCGGATTGGGGGCTGGGAGACCCAGTACTTC
TRBJ2-5 14 TRBD2 TRBV5-6 NA CASSSTSDQETQYF TGTGCCAGCAGCTCGACTAGCGACCAAGAGACCCAGTACTTC
TRBJ1-4 15 TRBD1 TRBV28 NA CATRWGDRVGEKLFF TGTGCCACGCGATGGGGGGACAGGGTTGGTGAAAAACTGTTTTTT
TRBJ2-1 14 TRBD2 TRBV27 NA CASSDHGRWGEQFF TGTGCCAGCAGCGACCACGGGAGGTGGGGAGAGCAGTTCTTC
TRBJ2-1 18 TRBD2 TRBV7-8 NA CASSPRTSGSQKNNEQFF TGTGCCAGCAGCCCGAGGACTAGCGGGAGTCAGAAAAACAATGAGCAGTTCTTC
TRBJ2-1 14 TRBD2 TRBV7-9 NA CASRSWTSDNEQFF TGTGCCAGCCGATCATGGACTAGCGACAATGAGCAGTTCTTC
TRBJ2-3 17 NA TRBV19 NA CASSNPTGLRNTDTQYF TGTGCCAGTAGTAACCCCACGGGACTCCGCAACACAGATACGCAGTATTTT